This T cell receptor (beta chain) was identified in a study of tissue T cells after allogeneic stem cell transplantation. For this clone: Its antigen remains unknown.

Study-level findings and limits: Sampling depth was limited, and the cohort was small and clinically varied.

Sequencing used immunoSEQ multiplex PCR; TCRdb keeps in-frame clones, though not all of them. The data contain about 24,000 clones, 70% to 75% of them seen just once; the ten biggest clones take up less than 10%. The sample was tissue from the ileum, taken at autopsy. The TCR was taken from an older female donor with lung cancer.

This chain's CDR3 is CASSFRGNNEQFF. In nucleotides, the CDR3 is TGTGCCAGCAGCTTCCGTGGAAACAATGAGCAGTTCTTC. This chain links TRBV7-6 with TRBJ2-1; unclear D gene. CDR3 length: 13 amino acids. V lost 3 bases and J 5 bases, leaving 8 bases between the germline ends. Germline lookup yields CDR1 SGHVS and CDR2 FNYEAQ.